The rows below give T cell receptor beta chains drawn from one sample of a study of blood T cell repertoires in COVID-19. Assay: immunoSEQ multiplex PCR; the TCRdb copy retains only in-frame clones and omits some. The sample yields 390,000 or so clones, 87% seen once. Material for sequencing was peripheral blood. The receptors were gathered from a woman in her 30s with COVID-19, enrolled during active disease. Both conserved end residues are part of each CDR3.

v_gene: TRBV12-3/TRBV12-4
CDR3aa: CASSSGQASGYTF

v_gene: TRBV5-4
CDR3aa: CASSKPGLAGVSGELFF

v_gene: TRBV24-1
CDR3aa: CATRGGPGNTIYF

v_gene: TRBV6-2/TRBV6-3
CDR3aa: CASSSQLGVQETQYF

v_gene: TRBV5-6
CDR3aa: CASSLGDRDSGNTIYF

v_gene: TRBV27
CDR3aa: CASSFTGNTEAFF

v_gene: TRBV2
CDR3aa: CASSSSGSSYNEQFF

v_gene: TRBV6-5
CDR3aa: CASSPGETQYF

v_gene: TRBV10-3
CDR3aa: CAIGGTGDQPQHF

v_gene: TRBV27
CDR3aa: CASGYRNRGHYGYTF

v_gene: TRBV21-1
CDR3aa: CASTESGELFF

v_gene: TRBV3-1/TRBV3-2
CDR3aa: CASSQLSGMGTDTQYF

v_gene: TRBV6-2/TRBV6-3
CDR3aa: CASSYGSGRAYEQFF

v_gene: TRBV5-1
CDR3aa: CASSLGGTPEQYF

v_gene: TRBV2
CDR3aa: CASRATARRGNQPQHF

v_gene: TRBV7-2
CDR3aa: CASSLGGSVTYEQYF

v_gene: TRBV7-9
CDR3aa: CASSLTGNTEAFF

v_gene: TRBV6-2/TRBV6-3
CDR3aa: CASSYDRVVSAFF

v_gene: TRBV19
CDR3aa: CASSTLGLAGDGGTDTQYF

v_gene: TRBV12-3/TRBV12-4
CDR3aa: CASTGTGGGEAFF

v_gene: TRBV13
CDR3aa: CASSFRESNEKLFF

v_gene: TRBV4-1
CDR3aa: CASSQDPATDTQYF

v_gene: TRBV3-1/TRBV3-2
CDR3aa: CASSLRGNQPQHF

v_gene: TRBV20-1
CDR3aa: CSARQGHEQYF

v_gene: TRBV19
CDR3aa: CASSIRRVPYEQYF

v_gene: TRBV11-2
CDR3aa: CASSFRGQQNTEAFF

v_gene: TRBV4-2
CDR3aa: CASSQEPGTGGEKLFF

v_gene: TRBV5-6
CDR3aa: CASSLPRTGGYTF

v_gene: TRBV5-1
CDR3aa: CASSLEGGVNTEAFF

v_gene: TRBV2
CDR3aa: CASLAQPDYNSPLHF

v_gene: TRBV7-2
CDR3aa: CASSGDYTIGELFF

v_gene: TRBV4-1
CDR3aa: CASSHDRGNSPLHF

v_gene: TRBV7-2
CDR3aa: CASRPGQWNTGELFF

v_gene: TRBV27
CDR3aa: CASSLLAGGTEAFF

v_gene: TRBV10-2
CDR3aa: CASSDSGVVNEQFF

v_gene: TRBV28
CDR3aa: CASERYSNQPQHF

v_gene: TRBV7-2
CDR3aa: CASSLMGTGVMGIQYF

v_gene: TRBV7-8
CDR3aa: CASSPALGGNSPLHF

v_gene: TRBV24-1
CDR3aa: CATSDLEFASTDTQYF

v_gene: TRBV30
CDR3aa: CAWSVLSGRGQETQYF

v_gene: TRBV4-1
CDR3aa: CASSQLGQGDQPQHF

v_gene: TRBV6-6
CDR3aa: CASSYVTDTQYF

v_gene: TRBV24-1
CDR3aa: CATSDKDRDEAFF

v_gene: TRBV12-3/TRBV12-4
CDR3aa: CASSTKTAYEQYF

v_gene: TRBV18
CDR3aa: CASSPDANRAVSPLHF

v_gene: TRBV9
CDR3aa: CASSVNADSHEQYF

v_gene: TRBV30
CDR3aa: CAWSRRDQPQHF

v_gene: TRBV25-1
CDR3aa: CASRTRGAGNTEAFF

v_gene: TRBV6-6
CDR3aa: CATRIQGNQPQHF

v_gene: TRBV19
CDR3aa: CASSRRGSSTDTQYF

v_gene: TRBV5-6
CDR3aa: CASSLNIDEQYF

v_gene: TRBV12-2
CDR3aa: CASRFWEREPSYEQYF

v_gene: TRBV9
CDR3aa: CASSVGTGEVTEAFF

v_gene: TRBV19
CDR3aa: CASSRTANQPQHF

v_gene: TRBV10-3
CDR3aa: CAISESELQTQYF